The following is a T cell receptor (beta chain) sequence with its context. Its cognate antigen is unknown. The data belong to a study of PD-L1 blockade in urothelial cancer. Study overall: The patients first took atezolizumab around 2014, receiving 1,200 mg intravenously every 3 weeks. Blood analyses occurred 3 weeks (second dose) and 6 weeks post treatment start. Across blood samples, T cells had a median count of 141,255. Broader study findings: Below-median pretreatment blood TCR clonality predicted better survival.

The repertoire was sequenced with immunoSEQ multiplex PCR; TCRdb's copy has only in-frame clones and lacks some. This repertoire shows about 51,000 clones, 88% found once; its top ten account for 2.4%. Time point defined: peripheral blood 6 weeks after treatment start. This clonotype was obtained from a man aged 55 to 69 with urothelial cancer. This material consisted of PBMCs, taken around atezolizumab (anti-PD-L1) treatment.

CDR3 residues: CASSQDESSGAVYSTDTQYF. CDR3 DNA sequence: TGCGCCAGCAGCCAAGACGAGTCTAGCGGGGCCGTTTATAGCACAGATACGCAGTATTTT. The genes are TRBV4-1 and TRBJ2-3; 9 bases fit TRBD2. V dropped 0 bases and J dropped 0; count of bases not matched to a gene: 13. The CDR3 has 20 amino acids. From germline, CDR1 is MGHRA and CDR2 YSYEKL.